The 18 T cell receptor beta chains below were found in one sample sequenced in a study of OX40 agonist ivuxolimab in advanced cancers. Only in-frame clones appear in the TCRdb table, and some are missing; sequencing was by immunoSEQ multiplex PCR. Among approximately 60,000 clones listed, roughly nine tenths were seen once. This sample comprised CD4+ or CD8+ T cells sorted from blood, obtained in a trial of the OX40 agonist ivuxolimab. The receptors were gathered from an adult with an advanced solid tumor such as melanoma, head and neck, liver or kidney cancer.

This clone was picked up one time. The chain recombines TRBV7-2 with TRBJ1-2; 9 bases map to TRBD1. The CDR3 consists of 15 residues. The trim removed 0 bases at V and 8 bases at J, leaving 7 bases unmatched. Germline V lookup: CDR1 SGHTA, CDR2 FQGNSA. DNA of the CDR3: TGTGCCAGCAGCTTAGCGGAGGGACAGGGTCGCGGCTACACCTTC. Translating gives CASSLAEGQGRGYTF.

The chain is built from TRBV23-1 and TRBJ1-1; 7 bases line up with TRBD1. TRBV23-1 is placed among ORFs of uncertain function. Trimming at V came to 6 bases and at J to 5 bases, leaving 0 bases not matched to a gene. This CDR3 region has 11 residues. The CDR3 DNA reads TGCGCCAGCAGCAGGGGGACTGAAGCTTTCTTT. It encodes CASSRGTEAFF.

The chain couples TRBV7-3 to TRBJ1-3; tentative D call: TRBD1 (6 bases). V gave up 8 bases and J gave up 5 bases, with 16 bases separating them. From germline, CDR1 is SGHTA and CDR2 FQGTGA. There are 14 residues in the CDR3. Here the CDR3 DNA reads TGTGCCAGCGTATGTGGGACATTCAGAAACACCATATATTTT. This encodes CASVCGTFRNTIYF.

DNA of the CDR3: TGTGCCTGGAGTGTACCGGGCAGGGTGAAAGAGACCCAGTACTTC. Residues: CAWSVPGRVKETQYF. This chain links TRBV30 with TRBJ2-5, with a weak D call TRBD1 (5 bases). V was cut by 0 bases and J by 3 bases, with 14 bases left in between. The CDR3 extends over 15 amino acids. Germline V CDR1 and CDR2: GTSNPN, SVGIG (reference sequence).

The rearrangement joins TRBV4-1 to TRBJ2-7; D gene uncertain. CDR3 size: 13 residues. Between the trimmed V and J ends, which lost 0 bases and 9 bases, there was a span of 12 bases. Per the germline V gene, CDR1 is MGHRA and CDR2 is YSYEKL. The CDR3 DNA reads TGCGCCAGCAGCCAAGAACACTTTCGGTGGCAGTACTTC. Protein product: CASSQEHFRWQYF.

The CDR3 protein is CASSLGTGFEKLFF. The CDR3, as DNA: TGTGCCAGCAGCTTAGGGACAGGGTTTGAAAAACTGTTTTTT. J is TRBJ1-4 and V is TRBV7-2; 8 nucleotides match TRBD1. The V and J ends lost 1 base and 7 bases, in that order; junction bases with no gene match: 2. Germline V gene data show CDR1 as SGHTA and CDR2 as FQGNSA. The CDR3 covers 14 residues.

The chain has TRBV27 and TRBJ2-7; D gene ambiguous. CDR1 is MNHEY, CDR2 SMNVEV, per germline (reference sequence). CDR3 length: 14 amino acids. V gave up 0 bases and J gave up 2 bases, with 8 bases separating them. In DNA, the CDR3 is TGTGCCAGCAGTTTATCGTGGGAAGCCTACGAGCAGTACTTC. It translates to CASSLSWEAYEQYF.

The V gene is TRBV19, the J gene TRBJ2-2, with D maybe TRBD2 (5 bases). In germline, CDR1 is LNHDA, CDR2 SQIVND (reference sequence). Trimming removed 0 bases from V and 5 bases from J, with 7 bases in between. This CDR3 is built from 14 residues. The CDR3 DNA reads as TGTGCCAGTAGTATAGATCGGGATACCGGGGAGCTGTTTTTT. Translating gives CASSIDRDTGELFF.

The rearrangement joins TRBV5-1 to TRBJ2-3; TRBD2 agrees at 12 bases. The CDR3 runs to 17 residues. V was clipped by 3 bases and J by 0 bases; unmatched bases: 5. Germline CDR1 is SGHRS and CDR2 is YFSETQ. The CDR3 nucleotides are TGCGCCAGCAGCTCCACGACTAGCGGGGGTAGCACAGATACGCAGTATTTT. This encodes CASSSTTSGGSTDTQYF.

DNA of the CDR3: TGCGCCAGCAGCCCCCAGCCGGCTTCTTACGAGCAGTACTTC. It translates to CASSPQPASYEQYF. The chain is built from TRBV5-1 and TRBJ2-7; D remains ambiguous. Germline V gives CDR1 SGHRS, CDR2 YFSETQ. Trimming removed 4 bases at V and 4 bases at J, with 15 bases between. The CDR3 is 14 residues long.

The chain recombines TRBV11-2 with TRBJ1-4, with D maybe TRBD1 (5 bases). The CDR3 runs 14 residues. V dropped 3 bases and J dropped 8 bases, with 13 bases sitting between them. Germline CDR1 SGHAT, CDR2 FQNNGV. In DNA, the CDR3 is TGTGCCAGCAGCTTTCCCCAGGGAGGAGAAAAACTGTTTTTT. It yields the protein CASSFPQGGEKLFF.

This rearrangement joins TRBV2 to TRBJ1-3; D is ambiguous. The V end lost 4 bases, the J end lost 0 bases, and 10 bases lay between the germline ends. The germline V gene has CDR1 SNHLY and CDR2 FYNNEI. The CDR3 spans 15 residues. CDR3: CASSAEPASGNTIYF. The CDR3, as DNA: TGTGCCAGCAGTGCAGAGCCAGCCTCTGGAAACACCATATATTTT.

V usage is TRBV27 and J usage is TRBJ2-5, with 11 bases fitting TRBD1. Unmatched junction bases numbered 13, after V lost 5 bases and J lost 5 bases. Germline lookup yields CDR1 MNHEY and CDR2 SMNVEV (reference sequence). The CDR3 length is 17 residues. DNA for the CDR3: TGTGCCAGCAGTCCACCTCCTGGACAGGGGGCATGGGAGACCCAGTACTTC. Protein product: CASSPPPGQGAWETQYF.

This sequence joins TRBV19 and TRBJ2-5; TRBD2 aligns across 7 bases. V lost 5 bases to trimming and J lost 9 bases; unmatched junction nucleotides: 6. The germline V gene encodes CDR1 LNHDA and CDR2 SQIVND (reference sequence). The CDR3 has 12 amino acids. DNA for the CDR3: TGTGCCAGTAGTCCCCTACGGGGGGCCCAGTACTTC. Translated: CASSPLRGAQYF.

This clone appeared once. The chain has TRBV18 and TRBJ2-6; TRBD1 is a possible D gene (6 bases). V lost 6 bases and J 0 bases, leaving 12 bases between the germline ends. This CDR3 is 16 amino acids long. The germline CDR1 and CDR2 sequences are KGHSH and LQKENI. The CDR3, as DNA: TGTGCCAGCTCGCGACTACAGGGCTCTGGGGCCAACGTCCTGACTTTC. Translating gives CASSRLQGSGANVLTF.

The rearrangement joins TRBV27 to TRBJ2-1; D remains unclear. The CDR3 is 14 residues long. Germline CDR1 MNHEY, CDR2 SMNVEV (reference sequence). The V end was cut by 7 bases, the J end by 0 bases, with 10 bases between. The CDR3 loop is CASNVWGSYNEQFF. The CDR3, as DNA: TGTGCCAGCAACGTCTGGGGCTCCTACAATGAGCAGTTCTTC.

V gene TRBV9 combines with J gene TRBJ2-1, with 7 bases that match TRBD1. Trimming removed 3 bases from V and 5 bases from J; junction bases left unmatched: 8. This CDR3 is built from 15 residues. Per the germline V gene, CDR1 is SGDLS and CDR2 is YYNGEE. The CDR3 sequence is CASSGDRAANNEQFF. The CDR3 region has the DNA TGTGCCAGCAGCGGCGACAGGGCTGCCAACAATGAGCAGTTCTTC.

The genes are TRBV11-3 and TRBJ1-4; D unresolved. This CDR3 has 15 residues. Germline CDR1 reads SGHNT; CDR2 reads YENEEA. The V gene lost 1 base and the J gene lost 8 bases, with 14 bases spanning the gap. In DNA form, the CDR3 reads TGTGCCAGCAGCTTAGTGGGAGGTGTAGGCGAAAAACTGTTTTTT. It codes for CASSLVGGVGEKLFF.